The clone carrying this TCR beta chain was detected only a few times. This CDR3 has 13 residues. V lost 6 bases to trimming and J lost 10 bases, with 18 bases between them. Germline V CDR1 and CDR2: ENHRY, SYGVKD. The data derive from a study of cytomegalovirus exposure and HLA in healthy donors. In the PCR, 60 Vbeta and 13 Jbeta primers were used. The protocol was immunoSEQ multiplex PCR, while the TCRdb copy is restricted to in-frame clones and leaves out a portion. The sample includes approximately 89,000 clones, less than 70% seen only once; the top ten take 1.2%. The sequencing input was PBMCs. This chain connects TRBV10-3 to TRBJ1-2, with a weak D call TRBD1 (5 bases). The TCR was taken from a female donor in good health and CMV-seronegative. The CDR3 nucleotides read TGTGCCATCAGAGAAATACGTGGGGGGTACTACACCTTC. Protein product: CAIREIRGGYYTF.